The T cell receptor (beta chain) described here comes from a study of blood T cell repertoires in COVID-19. J lost 2 bases, V lost 0 bases, and 6 bases had no gene match. The germline gives CDR1 SGHRS, CDR2 YFSETQ. This CDR3 is built from 16 residues. Libraries were prepared by immunoSEQ multiplex PCR; TCRdb keeps only in-frame clonotypes and omits some of them. The sample yields about 50,000 clones, 70% to 90% seen once. The chain combines TRBV5-1 with TRBJ2-5; 8 nucleotides align to TRBD2. The sequenced sample consisted of peripheral blood. The source of this sequence is an older woman with acute or convalescent COVID-19. The CDR3 is CASSLGTAGDQETQYF. DNA for the CDR3: TGCGCCAGCAGCTTGGGAACAGCGGGGGATCAAGAGACCCAGTACTTC.